This entry concerns a single T cell receptor beta chain. Extracted RNA was reverse transcribed, and the resulting cDNA served as sequencing template. Profiled with immunoSEQ multiplex PCR; TCRdb holds only in-frame clones, not every one. Of a few hundred thousand clones in the sample, about 68% are singletons; the top ten hold approximately 1.2%. The data originate from a study of CD8+ T cells in alopecia areata. Study-wide background: Tofacitinib was taken orally by treated patients, and the dose was 5 to 10 mg twice daily.

J was trimmed by 0 bases and V by 3 bases; bases with no gene match: 6. The CDR3 sequence is 15 residues long. The germline gives CDR1 SGHNT, CDR2 YYREEE (reference sequence). The V gene is TRBV5-4, the J gene TRBJ2-7; TRBD1 aligns across 7 bases. The clonotype was recovered from a human donor with alopecia areata. The sequencing used CD4+ T cells sorted from blood, collected at week 0. The CDR3 DNA reads TGTGCCAGCAGCTCGACAGGGTCCTCCTCCTACGAGCAGTACTTC. Protein sequence: CASSSTGSSSYEQYF.